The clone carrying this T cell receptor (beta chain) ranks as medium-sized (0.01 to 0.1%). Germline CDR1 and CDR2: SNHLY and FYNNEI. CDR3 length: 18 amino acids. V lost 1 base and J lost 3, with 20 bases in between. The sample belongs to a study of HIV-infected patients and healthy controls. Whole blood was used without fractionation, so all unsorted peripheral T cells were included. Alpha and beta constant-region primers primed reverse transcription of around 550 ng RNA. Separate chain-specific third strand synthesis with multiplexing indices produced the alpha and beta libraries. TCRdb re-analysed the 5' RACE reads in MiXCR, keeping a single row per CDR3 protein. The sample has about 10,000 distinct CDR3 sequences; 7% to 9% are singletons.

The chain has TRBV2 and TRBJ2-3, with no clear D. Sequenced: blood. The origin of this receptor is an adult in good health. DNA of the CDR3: TGTGCCAGCAGTGAAGAGTCCTCCAGATTCCCACGTACAGATACGCAGTATTTT. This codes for CASSEESSRFPRTDTQYF.